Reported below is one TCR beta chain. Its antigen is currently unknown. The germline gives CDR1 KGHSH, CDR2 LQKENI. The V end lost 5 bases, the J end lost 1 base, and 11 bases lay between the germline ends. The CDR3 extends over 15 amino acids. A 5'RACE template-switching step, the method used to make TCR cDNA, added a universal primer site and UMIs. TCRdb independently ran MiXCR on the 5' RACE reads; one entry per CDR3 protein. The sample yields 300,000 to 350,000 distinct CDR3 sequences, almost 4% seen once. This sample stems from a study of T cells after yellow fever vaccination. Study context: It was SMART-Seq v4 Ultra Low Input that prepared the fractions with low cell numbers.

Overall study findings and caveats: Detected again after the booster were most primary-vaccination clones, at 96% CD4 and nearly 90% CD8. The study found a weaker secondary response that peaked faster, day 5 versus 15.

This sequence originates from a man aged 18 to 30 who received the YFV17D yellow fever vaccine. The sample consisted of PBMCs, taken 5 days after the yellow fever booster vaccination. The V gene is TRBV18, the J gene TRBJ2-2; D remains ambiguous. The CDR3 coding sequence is TGTGCCAGCTCAAGAGGTGGAGTGAACACCGGGGAGCTGTTTTTT. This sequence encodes CASSRGGVNTGELFF.